This T cell receptor (beta chain) originates from a study of shared clonotypes between healthy human individuals. Overall study: CD4 naive and memory got three plates each, CD8 naive two, CD8 memory one. Findings of the study overall: Shared clonotypes across all four donors exceeded non-shared ones in generation probability.

Replicate PCRs from sorted subsets contained about 0.2 ug DNA, which is approximately 30,000 T cell genomes. Assay: immunoSEQ multiplex PCR; the TCRdb copy retains only in-frame clones and omits some. Of over 2 million clones listed, about 95% are singletons. In the naive CD8 group, cells lacked CD45RO and were positively selected for CCR7, so terminally differentiated effector memory CD45RA+ cells were left out. The donors, healthy adults who were HIV-negative, had experienced no recent acute infections or vaccinations. To note about this clone: Its antigen is not identified.

This CDR3 comprises 17 residues. CDR1 is MGHRA and CDR2 is YSYEKL in the germline V gene. The ends were cut back, 1 base at V and 0 bases at J, with 15 bases in the middle. Sequenced input: naive CD8+ T cells sorted from blood. This clonotype originated in a man younger than 30 in good health. The chain combines TRBV4-1 with TRBJ2-5; TRBD1 might be the D (6 bases). CDR3 region: CASSQGRAGEHQETQYF. CDR3 bases: TGCGCCAGCAGCCAAGGTCGGGCAGGGGAGCACCAAGAGACCCAGTACTTC.